The rows below give T cell receptor beta chains drawn from one sample of a study of blood T cell repertoires in COVID-19. Libraries were prepared by immunoSEQ multiplex PCR; TCRdb keeps only in-frame clonotypes and omits some of them. Among some 400,000 clones listed, roughly 80% were seen once. The sample consisted of peripheral blood. The receptors shown here come from a human donor with acute or convalescent COVID-19. The donor label of this sample is uncertain. Each CDR3 is given without its conserved first and last residue.

TRBV2	TRBJ1-2	ASSVEGGYYGYT
TRBV27	TRBJ2-1	ASSWGDAYNEQF
TRBV7-8	TRBJ1-1	ASSLKLPGGEAF
TRBV6-2/TRBV6-3	TRBJ1-1	ASSYWGVTEAF
TRBV7-9	TRBJ1-2	ASSLAPLANYGYT
TRBV5-1	TRBJ2-5	ASSLQARGQQETQY
TRBV6-5	TRBJ1-5	ASSWDRGMGPQH
TRBV4-1	TRBJ2-3	ASSQKTGLANTDTQY
TRBV3-1/TRBV3-2	TRBJ1-6	ASSQQGLYNSPLH
TRBV10-2	TRBJ1-4	ASSEVARLEKLF
TRBV5-1	TRBJ1-2	ASSLVFGGDYGYT
TRBV20-1	TRBJ1-1	SARGGPGAF
TRBV30	TRBJ1-5	AWSVQGGNQPQH
TRBV4-1	TRBJ2-1	ASSHLTLAGSEGGEQF
TRBV6-5	TRBJ2-5	ASRGLAGGAETQY
TRBV6-5	TRBJ2-7	ASSSSGGRAYYEQY
TRBV6-4	TRBJ2-3	ASSDTSGADTQY